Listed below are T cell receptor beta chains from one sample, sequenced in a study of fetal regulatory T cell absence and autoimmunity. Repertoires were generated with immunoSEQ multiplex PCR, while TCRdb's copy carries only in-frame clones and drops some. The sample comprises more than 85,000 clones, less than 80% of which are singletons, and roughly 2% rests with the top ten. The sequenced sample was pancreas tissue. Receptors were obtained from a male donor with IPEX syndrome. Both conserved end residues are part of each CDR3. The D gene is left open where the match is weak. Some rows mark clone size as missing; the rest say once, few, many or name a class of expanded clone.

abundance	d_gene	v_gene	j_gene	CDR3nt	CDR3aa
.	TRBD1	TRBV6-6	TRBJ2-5	TGTGCCAGCAGTTCGGACAGGATAAGTATGGAGACCCAGTACTTC	CASSSDRISMETQYF
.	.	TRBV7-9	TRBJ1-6	TGTGCCAGCAGCCTAGACAGGCCATATAATTCACCCCTCCACTTT	CASSLDRPYNSPLHF
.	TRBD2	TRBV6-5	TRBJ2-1	TGTGCCAGCAGTTCACCCGGGACTAGCTCTTACAATGAGCAGTTCTTC	CASSSPGTSSYNEQFF
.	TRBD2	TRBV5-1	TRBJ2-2	TGCGCCAGCAGCTTCAGACTAGCGGGAATAGGGGACACCGGGGAGCTGTTTTTT	CASSFRLAGIGDTGELFF
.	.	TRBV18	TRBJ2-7	TGTGCCAGCTCACCCGCAATGGACTCCTACGAGCAGTACTTC	CASSPAMDSYEQYF
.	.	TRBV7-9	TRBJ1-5	TGTGCCAGCAGCTCCAGGGAAAGCAATCAGCCCCAGCATTTT	CASSSRESNQPQHF
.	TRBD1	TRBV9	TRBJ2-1	TGTGCCAGCAGTACCGGGACAGACTACAATGAGCAGTTCTTC	CASSTGTDYNEQFF
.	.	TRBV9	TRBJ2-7	TGTGCCAGCAGCCCCGAGCGGGCGGACTCCTACGAGCAGTACTTC	CASSPERADSYEQYF
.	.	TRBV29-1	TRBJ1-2	TGCAGCGTTGAAGATCTTGGGGGCGATGGCTACACCTTC	CSVEDLGGDGYTF
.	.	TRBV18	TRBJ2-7	TGTGCCAGCTCACCGGACAACTACGAGCAGTACTTC	CASSPDNYEQYF
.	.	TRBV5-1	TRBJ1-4	TGCGCCAGCAGCCCGCAGGGAGTTGGTGAAAAACTGTTTTTT	CASSPQGVGEKLFF
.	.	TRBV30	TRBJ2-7	TGTGCCTGGACCTCCATGGGGGACGAGCAGTACTTC	CAWTSMGDEQYF
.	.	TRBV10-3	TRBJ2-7	TGTGCCATCAGCCCAGCGGCCTCCTACGAGCAGTACTTC	CAISPAASYEQYF
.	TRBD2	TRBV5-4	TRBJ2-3	TGTGCCAGCAGCGTTTCCAGCGGGGGCCTGGGAGATACGCAGTATTTT	CASSVSSGGLGDTQYF
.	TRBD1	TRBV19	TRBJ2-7	TGTGCCAGTAGTACAGGGGGCGAGCAGTACTTC	CASSTGGEQYF
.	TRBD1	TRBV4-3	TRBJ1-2	TGCGCCAGCAGCCCGCGGACAGGAGACTATGGCTACACCTTC	CASSPRTGDYGYTF
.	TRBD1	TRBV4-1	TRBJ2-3	TGCGCCAGCAGCCAAGAAAGACAGGGGATAGATACGCAGTATTTT	CASSQERQGIDTQYF
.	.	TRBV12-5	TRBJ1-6	TGTGCTAGTGGTTTCAGGGGATCACCCCTCCACTTT	CASGFRGSPLHF
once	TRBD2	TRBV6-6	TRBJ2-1	TGTGCCAGCAGTCAGGGATGGACTAGCCTAGACAATGAGCAGTTCTTC	CASSQGWTSLDNEQFF
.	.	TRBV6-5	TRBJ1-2	TGTGCCAGCAGCAGCACGGGGGCCGATGGCTACACCTTC	CASSSTGADGYTF
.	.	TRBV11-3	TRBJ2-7	TGTGCCAGCAGCTTGCAAGACTCCTACGAGCAGTACTTC	CASSLQDSYEQYF
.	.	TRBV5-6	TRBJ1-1	TGTGCCAGCAGCACCCCAGGGATCACTGAAGCTTTCTTT	CASSTPGITEAFF
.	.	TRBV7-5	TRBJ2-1	TGTGTCAGAAGCTCCGGGACTAGCGAGGGTGAGCAGTTCTTC	CVRSSGTSEGEQFF
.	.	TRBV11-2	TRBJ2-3	TGTGCCAGCAGCTCCACCGGGGTTGCAGATACGCAGTATTTT	CASSSTGVADTQYF
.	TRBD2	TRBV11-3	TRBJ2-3	TGTGCCAGCAGCCAGACGGGTCGGGGAGGGACAGATACGCAGTATTTT	CASSQTGRGGTDTQYF
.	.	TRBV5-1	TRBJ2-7	TGCGCCAGCAGCTCAGGGAGTTTTTCCTACGAGCAGTACTTC	CASSSGSFSYEQYF
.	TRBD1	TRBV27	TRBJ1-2	TGTGCCAGCAGACGTCCGGGACAGCTCTATGGCTACACCTTC	CASRRPGQLYGYTF
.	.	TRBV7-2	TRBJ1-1	TGTGCCAGCAGCTTAGACCCGGACAGAGTGAACACTGAAGCTTTCTTT	CASSLDPDRVNTEAFF
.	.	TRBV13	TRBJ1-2	TGTGCCAGCAGCTTAGGCCGCGAGGGCTCTTTTTATGGCTACACCTTC	CASSLGREGSFYGYTF
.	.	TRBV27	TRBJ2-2	TGTGCCAGCAGTTCGCAGGGGTTCGGCGGGGAGCTGTTTTTT	CASSSQGFGGELFF
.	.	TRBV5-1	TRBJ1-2	TGCGCCAGCAGCTGGAACCCGACAGACTCGCCCCCTCTAGCTAACTATGGCTACACCTTC	CASSWNPTDSPPLANYGYTF
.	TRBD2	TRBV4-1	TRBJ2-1	TGCGCCAGCAGCCAGATGGAACTAGCGGGACCCTACAATGAGCAGTTCTTC	CASSQMELAGPYNEQFF
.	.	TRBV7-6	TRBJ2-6	TGTGCCAGCAAGAAGAGTCCTGGGGCCAACGTCCTGACTTTC	CASKKSPGANVLTF
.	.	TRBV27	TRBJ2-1	TGTGCCAGCAGTTTTGGCGATGAGCAGTTCTTC	CASSFGDEQFF
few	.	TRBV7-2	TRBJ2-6	TGTGCCAGCAGCTTAGGTCCGACTTCAGGGGCCAACGTCCTGACTTTC	CASSLGPTSGANVLTF
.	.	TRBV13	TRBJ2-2	TGTGCCAGCAGCTTTTCCACCGGGGAGCTGTTTTTT	CASSFSTGELFF